This T cell receptor (beta chain) was identified in a study of cytomegalovirus exposure and HLA in healthy donors. Findings and caveats of the study: Immune exposure information available was restricted to CMV serostatus.

These donors, healthy bone marrow donors, were studied. For this clone: The antigen remains undetermined.

V was pared by 7 bases and J by 0 bases, with 18 bases between. There are 16 residues in the CDR3. Germline values: CDR1 SNHLY, CDR2 FYNNEI. The PCR was carried out with 60 Vbeta primers and 13 Jbeta primers. TCRdb keeps only in-frame clones here, not all; method: immunoSEQ multiplex PCR. The sample includes some 120,000 clones, 73% of them seen just once. The chain carries TRBV2 and TRBJ1-2; tentative D call: TRBD1 (6 bases). The sequenced sample was PBMCs. The receptor was isolated from a man aged 55 to 70 in good health and CMV-seropositive. The CDR3, as DNA: TGTGCCAGCATGCGGGCCAGGGGTTCGACTAACTATGGCTACACCTTC. Encoded protein: CASMRARGSTNYGYTF.